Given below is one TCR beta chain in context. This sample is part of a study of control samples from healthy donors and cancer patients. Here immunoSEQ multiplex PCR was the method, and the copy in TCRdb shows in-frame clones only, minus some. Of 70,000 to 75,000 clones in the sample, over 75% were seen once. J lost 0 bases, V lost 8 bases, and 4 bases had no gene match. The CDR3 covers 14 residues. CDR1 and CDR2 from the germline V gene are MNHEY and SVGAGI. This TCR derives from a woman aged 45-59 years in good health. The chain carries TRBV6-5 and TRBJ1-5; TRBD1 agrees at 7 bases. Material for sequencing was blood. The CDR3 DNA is TGTGCCAGCCGGGGACAGAATAGCAATCAGCCCCAGCATTTT. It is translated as CASRGQNSNQPQHF.